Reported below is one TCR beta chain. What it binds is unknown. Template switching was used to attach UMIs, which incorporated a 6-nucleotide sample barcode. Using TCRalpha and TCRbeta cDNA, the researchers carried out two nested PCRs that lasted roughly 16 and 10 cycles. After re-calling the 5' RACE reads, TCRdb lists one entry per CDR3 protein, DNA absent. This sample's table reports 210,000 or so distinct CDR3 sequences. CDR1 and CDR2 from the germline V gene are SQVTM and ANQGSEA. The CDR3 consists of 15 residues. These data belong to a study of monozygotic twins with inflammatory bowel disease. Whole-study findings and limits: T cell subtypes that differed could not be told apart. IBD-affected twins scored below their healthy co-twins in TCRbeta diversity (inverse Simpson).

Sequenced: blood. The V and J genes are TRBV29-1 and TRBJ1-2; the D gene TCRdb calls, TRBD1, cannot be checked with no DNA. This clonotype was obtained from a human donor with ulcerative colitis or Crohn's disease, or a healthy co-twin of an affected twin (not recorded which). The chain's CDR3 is CSVAPGTGVNYGYTF.